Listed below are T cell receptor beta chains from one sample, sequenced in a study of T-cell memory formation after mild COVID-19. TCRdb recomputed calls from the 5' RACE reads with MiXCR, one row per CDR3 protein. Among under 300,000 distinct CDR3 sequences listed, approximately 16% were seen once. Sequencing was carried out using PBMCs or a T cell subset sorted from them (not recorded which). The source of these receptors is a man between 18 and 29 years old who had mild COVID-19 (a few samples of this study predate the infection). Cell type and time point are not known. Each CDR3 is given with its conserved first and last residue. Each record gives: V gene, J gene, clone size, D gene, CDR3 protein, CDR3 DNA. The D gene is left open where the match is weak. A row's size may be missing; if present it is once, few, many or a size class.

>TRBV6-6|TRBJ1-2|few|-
CASSSSTGKLELYGYTF
TGTGCCAGCAGTTCTTCAACCGGGAAACTCGAACTATATGGCTACACCTTC
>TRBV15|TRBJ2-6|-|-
CATSVWIGAFSGANVLTF
TGTGCCACCTCAGTCTGGATCGGGGCCTTCTCTGGGGCCAACGTCCTGACTTTC
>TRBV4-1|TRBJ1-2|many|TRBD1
CASSQDWTGAHPYGYTF
TGCGCCAGCAGCCAAGATTGGACAGGCGCCCACCCATATGGCTACACCTTC
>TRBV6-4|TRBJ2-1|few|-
CASTYNEQFF
TGTGCCAGCACCTACAATGAGCAGTTCTTC
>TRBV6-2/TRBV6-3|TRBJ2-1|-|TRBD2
CASSTTSGVDEQFF
TGTGCCAGCAGTACGACTAGCGGGGTTGATGAGCAGTTCTTC
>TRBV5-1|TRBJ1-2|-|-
CASSLERGDYGYTF
TGCGCCAGCAGCTTGGAGCGGGGGGATTATGGCTACACCTTC
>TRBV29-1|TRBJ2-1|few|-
CSVGGSTNEQFF
TGCAGCGTTGGAGGGTCGACCAATGAGCAGTTCTTC
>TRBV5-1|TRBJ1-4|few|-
CASSLEGLDEKLFF
TGCGCCAGCAGCTTGGAGGGGCTTGATGAAAAACTGTTTTTT
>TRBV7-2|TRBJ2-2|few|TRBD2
CASSFSGGPTGELFF
TGTGCCAGCAGCTTTTCGGGGGGGCCCACCGGGGAGCTGTTTTTT
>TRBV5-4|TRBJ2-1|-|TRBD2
CASSLTGTRPNEQFF
TGTGCCAGCAGCTTGACCGGGACTAGACCCAATGAGCAGTTCTTC
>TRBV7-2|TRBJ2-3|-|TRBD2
CASRSRLAGGASTDTQYF
TGTGCCAGCAGATCCCGACTAGCGGGGGGCGCTAGCACAGATACGCAGTATTTT
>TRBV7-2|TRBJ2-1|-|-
CASSFGEANEQFF
TGTGCCAGCAGCTTCGGGGAGGCCAATGAGCAGTTCTTC
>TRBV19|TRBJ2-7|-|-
CASSIRQRGSGIEQYF
TGTGCCAGTAGTATAAGACAGAGGGGCAGTGGGATCGAGCAGTACTTC
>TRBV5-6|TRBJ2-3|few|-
CASNGGAADTQYF
TGTGCCAGCAATGGGGGGGCCGCAGATACGCAGTATTTT
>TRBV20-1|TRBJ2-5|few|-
CSARVPGARETQYF
TGCAGTGCTAGAGTACCCGGGGCCAGGGAGACCCAGTACTTC
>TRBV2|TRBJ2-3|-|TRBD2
CASSEQSSGITSTDTQYF
TGTGCCAGCAGTGAACAGTCTAGCGGGATAACTAGCACAGATACGCAGTATTTT